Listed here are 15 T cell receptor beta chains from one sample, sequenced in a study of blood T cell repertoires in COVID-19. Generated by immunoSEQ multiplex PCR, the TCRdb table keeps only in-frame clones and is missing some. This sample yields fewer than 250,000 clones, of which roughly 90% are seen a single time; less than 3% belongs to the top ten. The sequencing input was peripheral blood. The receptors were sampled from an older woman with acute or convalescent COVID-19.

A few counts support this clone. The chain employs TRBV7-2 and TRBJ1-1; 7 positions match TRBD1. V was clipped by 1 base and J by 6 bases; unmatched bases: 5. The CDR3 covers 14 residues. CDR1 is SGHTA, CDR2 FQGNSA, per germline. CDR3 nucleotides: TGTGCCAGCAGCTTAGACAGGGGACGCCCTGAAGCTTTCTTT. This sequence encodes CASSLDRGRPEAFF.

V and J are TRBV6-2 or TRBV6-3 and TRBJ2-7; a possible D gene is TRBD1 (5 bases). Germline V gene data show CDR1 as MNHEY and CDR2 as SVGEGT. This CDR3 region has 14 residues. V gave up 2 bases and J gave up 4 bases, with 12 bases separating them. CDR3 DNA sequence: TGTGCCAGCAGTTACGGGGCCCCGCCGTACGAGCAGTACTTC. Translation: CASSYGAPPYEQYF.

CDR3 sequence: CASSRTSFGEQYF. CDR3 coding DNA: TGTGCCAGTAGTAGGACTAGTTTCGGTGAGCAGTACTTC. The chain has TRBV19 and TRBJ2-7; 7 bases map to TRBD2. The trim removed 4 bases at V and 7 bases at J, leaving 7 bases unmatched. Germline loops: CDR1 LNHDA, CDR2 SQIVND (reference sequence). The CDR3 contains 13 residues.

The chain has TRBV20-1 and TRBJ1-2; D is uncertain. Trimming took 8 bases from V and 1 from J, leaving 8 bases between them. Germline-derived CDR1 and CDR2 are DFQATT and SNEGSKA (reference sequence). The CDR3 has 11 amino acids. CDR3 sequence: CSLGSNYGYTF. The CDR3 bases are TGCAGTCTGGGGAGTAACTATGGCTACACCTTC.

This CDR3 is CASSPGQLFSGNTIYF. CDR3 nucleotides: TGTGCCAGCTCACCAGGACAGCTTTTTTCTGGAAACACCATATATTTT. The chain has TRBV18 and TRBJ1-3, with a weak D call TRBD1 (6 bases). CDR3 size: 16 residues. Trimming pared 2 bases from V and 1 base from J, leaving 12 bases between. CDR1 is KGHSH and CDR2 is LQKENI in the germline V gene.

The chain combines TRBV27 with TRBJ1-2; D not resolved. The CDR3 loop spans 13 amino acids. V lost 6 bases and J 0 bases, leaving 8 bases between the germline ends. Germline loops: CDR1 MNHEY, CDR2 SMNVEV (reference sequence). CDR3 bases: TGTGCCAGCAGGTCCAGTACTAACTATGGCTACACCTTC. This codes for CASRSSTNYGYTF.

The DNA for the CDR3 is TGTGCCAGCAGCTTGGTCCCCAGCGGAGATGAGCAGTTCTTC. Its translation is CASSLVPSGDEQFF. V gene TRBV5-4 combines with J gene TRBJ2-1; D possibly corresponds to TRBD2 (5 bases). The V gene's germline CDR1 is SGHNT and CDR2 YYREEE (reference sequence). This CDR3 is 14 amino acids long. The V and J ends lost 0 bases and 8 bases respectively, with 12 bases between them.

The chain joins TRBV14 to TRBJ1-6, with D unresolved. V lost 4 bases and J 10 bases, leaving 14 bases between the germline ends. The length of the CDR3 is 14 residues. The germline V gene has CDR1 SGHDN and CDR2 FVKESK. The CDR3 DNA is TGTGCCAGCAGCCTACGATCGGGGAGATCACCCCTCCACTTT. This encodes CASSLRSGRSPLHF. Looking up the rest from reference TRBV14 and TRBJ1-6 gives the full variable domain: EAGVTQFPSHSVIEKGQTVTLRCDPISGHDNLYWYRRVMGKEIKFLLHFVKESKQDESGMPNNRFLAERTGGTYSTLKVQPAELEDSGVYFCASSLRSGRSPLHFGNGTRLTVT.

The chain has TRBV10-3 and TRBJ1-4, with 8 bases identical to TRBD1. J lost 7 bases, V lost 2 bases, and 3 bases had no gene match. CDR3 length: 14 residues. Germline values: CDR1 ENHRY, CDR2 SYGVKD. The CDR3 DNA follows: TGTGCCATCAGTGAGCGACAGGGGTTTGAAAAACTGTTTTTT. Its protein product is CAISERQGFEKLFF.

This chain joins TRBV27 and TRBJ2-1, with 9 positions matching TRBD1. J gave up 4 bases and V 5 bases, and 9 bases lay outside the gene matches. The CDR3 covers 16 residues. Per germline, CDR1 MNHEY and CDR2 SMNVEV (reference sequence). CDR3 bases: TGTGCCAGCAGTGGGGACAGGGTTTTAATGTACAATGAGCAGTTCTTC. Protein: CASSGDRVLMYNEQFF.

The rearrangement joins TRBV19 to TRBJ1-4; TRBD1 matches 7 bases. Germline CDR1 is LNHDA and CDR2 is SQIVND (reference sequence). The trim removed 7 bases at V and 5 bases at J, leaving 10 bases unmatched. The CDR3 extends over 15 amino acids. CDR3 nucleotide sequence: TGTGCCAGTACCAAACCGGGACAGCTGAATGAAAAACTGTTTTTT. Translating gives CASTKPGQLNEKLFF. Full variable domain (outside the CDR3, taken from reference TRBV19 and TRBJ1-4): DGGITQSPKYLFRKEGQNVTLSCEQNLNHDAMYWYRQDPGQGLRLIYYSQIVNDFQKGDIAEGYSVSREKKESFPLTVTSAQKNPTAFYLCASTKPGQLNEKLFFGSGTQLSVL.

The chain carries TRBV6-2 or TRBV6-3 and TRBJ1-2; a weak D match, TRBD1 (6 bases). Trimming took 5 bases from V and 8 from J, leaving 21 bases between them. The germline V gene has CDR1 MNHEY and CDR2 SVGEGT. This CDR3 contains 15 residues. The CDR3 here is CASSAKGGSLVGYTF. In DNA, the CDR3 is TGTGCCAGCAGTGCAAAAGGGGGTTCGCTAGTGGGCTACACCTTC.

The CDR3 DNA follows: TGTGCCAGCTCACGAGACCAAGTTCAGGGGGCCGCGGAAAAACTGTTTTTT. The encoded protein is CASSRDQVQGAAEKLFF. This sequence joins TRBV18 and TRBJ1-4; 8 nucleotides agree with TRBD1. Germline V gives CDR1 KGHSH, CDR2 LQKENI. The CDR3 is made up of 17 amino acids. Trimming took 4 bases from V and 8 from J; bases not matched to a gene: 15. Combining the CDR3 with reference TRBV18 and TRBJ1-4 gives the whole variable domain NAGVMQNPRHLVRRRGQEARLRCSPMKGHSHVYWYRQLPEEGLKFMVYLQKENIIDESGMPKERFSAEFPKEGPSILRIQQVVRGDSAAYFCASSRDQVQGAAEKLFFGSGTQLSVL.

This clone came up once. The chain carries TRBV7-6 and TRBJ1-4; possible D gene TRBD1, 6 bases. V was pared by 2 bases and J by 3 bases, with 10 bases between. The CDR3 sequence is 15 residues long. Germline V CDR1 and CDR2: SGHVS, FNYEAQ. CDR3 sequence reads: CASSLINRANEKLFF. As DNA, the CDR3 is TGTGCCAGCAGCTTAATAAACAGGGCTAATGAAAAACTGTTTTTT.

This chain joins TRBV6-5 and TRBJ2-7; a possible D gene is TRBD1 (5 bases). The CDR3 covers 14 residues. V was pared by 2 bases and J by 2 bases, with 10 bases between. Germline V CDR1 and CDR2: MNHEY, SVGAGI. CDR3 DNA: TGTGCCAGCAGTTACGGGGCAGGGACCTACGAGCAGTACTTC. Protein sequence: CASSYGAGTYEQYF.